The 10 T cell receptor beta chains listed next were all sequenced from one sample in a study of T cells in Graves' hyperthyroidism and ophthalmopathy. Amplification of TCR beta CDR3 regions was performed using RNA transcripts as template. The TCR CDR3 first-round RT-PCR relied on the HTBI primer set. TCRdb analysed the multiplex PCR reads with MiXCR anew, one entry per CDR3 protein. The sample holds under 350,000 distinct CDR3 sequences, 15% to 20% seen once. Sequencing was carried out using blood. Receptor source: a woman aged 50 to 65 with Graves' hyperthyroidism.

This clonotype has ten or more counts. In DNA form, the CDR3 reads TGTGCCAGCAGCAGACAGTATACTGTGCTCGGGCCCCAGCATTTT. This gives the protein CASSRQYTVLGPQHF. V and J are TRBV12-3 or TRBV12-4 and TRBJ1-5; maybe TRBD1 (5 bases). V was clipped by 6 bases and J by 9 bases, with 21 bases between them. This CDR3 region has 15 residues.

The chain joins TRBV15 to TRBJ2-5, with D possibly matching TRBD2 (6 bases). V shed 0 bases and J shed 1 base, with 6 bases lying between them. The length of the CDR3 is 14 residues. Germline CDR1 reads LNHNV; CDR2 reads YYDKDF (reference sequence). For the CDR3, the DNA is TGTGCCACCAGCAGAGAGGGACTCCAAGAGACCCAGTACTTC. It yields the protein CATSREGLQETQYF.

The chain employs TRBV7-3 and TRBJ2-3; a possible D gene is TRBD2 (7 bases). The CDR3 consists of 15 residues. Deletions cut 2 bases from V and 7 bases from J, with 16 bases between. In germline, CDR1 is SGHTA, CDR2 FQGTGA. The CDR3 spells CASSLGLGGLNTQYF. The CDR3 DNA follows: TGTGCCAGCAGCTTAGGGTTGGGGGGGCTGAATACGCAGTATTTT.

This clonotype was seen repeatedly, ten times or more. The chain employs TRBV12-3 or TRBV12-4 and TRBJ2-2; TRBD2 matches 8 bases. This CDR3 has 14 amino acids. V trimming: 6 bases; J trimming: 3 bases; junction bases outside the gene matches: 3. The CDR3 DNA is TGTGCCAGCAGCAGCGGGAGCGACACCGGGGAGCTGTTTTTT. Translation: CASSSGSDTGELFF.

This rearrangement joins TRBV3-1 to TRBJ2-2, with 7 nucleotides matching TRBD1. CDR3 length: 15 amino acids. Germline V gene data show CDR1 as LGHDT and CDR2 as YNNKEL (reference sequence). The V and J ends lost 4 bases and 7 bases, in that order; junction bases with no gene match: 9. The CDR3 spells CASSLRAQGRGELFF. CDR3 nucleotides: TGTGCCAGCAGCCTAAGAGCACAGGGGCGCGGGGAGCTGTTTTTT. Variable domain in full (rest from reference TRBV3-1 and TRBJ2-2): DTAVSQTPKYLVTQMGNDKSIKCEQNLGHDTMYWYKQDSKKFLKIMFSYNNKELIINETVPNRFSPKSPDKAHLNLHINSLELGDSAVYFCASSLRAQGRGELFFGEGSRLTVL.

The table lists this clonotype with a few counts. V is TRBV19 and J is TRBJ2-3; a weak D match, TRBD1 (5 bases). CDR1 and CDR2 (germline): LNHDA, SQIVND (reference sequence). V was shortened by 10 bases and J by 1 base, with 12 bases between the two germline ends. The CDR3 is made up of 13 amino acids. DNA for the CDR3: TGTGCCACCACACCCAGGGGCACAGATACGCAGTATTTT. Encoded protein: CATTPRGTDTQYF.

This clonotype was picked up a small number of times. The chain uses TRBV5-1 and TRBJ2-1; D ambiguous. Between the trimmed V and J ends, which lost 0 bases and 6 bases, there was a span of 13 bases. Germline-derived CDR1 and CDR2 are SGHRS and YFSETQ. This CDR3 spans 15 amino acids. CDR3 nucleotides: TGCGCCAGCAGCTTGGCCAGGCTCCGTTCCAATGAGCAGTTCTTC. It translates to CASSLARLRSNEQFF.

The gene calls are TRBV5-1 and TRBJ2-3, with D tentatively TRBD1 (5 bases). CDR1 is SGHRS, CDR2 YFSETQ, per germline. With 5 bases removed from V and 1 base from J, the gap between germline ends came to 11 bases. The CDR3 loop spans 14 amino acids. The CDR3 DNA follows: TGCGCCAGCAGTCGAAAGGGGCGCACAGATACGCAGTATTTT. This translates into CASSRKGRTDTQYF.

This chain uses TRBV7-3 with TRBJ2-3; 7 bases agree with TRBD2. This CDR3 region has 15 residues. V trimming: 3 bases; J trimming: 2 bases; junction bases outside the gene matches: 5. Per the germline V gene, CDR1 is SGHTA and CDR2 is FQGTGA. The DNA for the CDR3 is TGTGCCAGCAGCTTTGCTAGCGGACCCACAGATACGCAGTATTTT. Its protein is CASSFASGPTDTQYF.

This clonotype was counted a few times. This chain connects TRBV5-5 to TRBJ1-5, with no clear D. CDR3 length: 12 amino acids. In germline, CDR1 is SGHKS, CDR2 YYEKEE (reference sequence). Trimming stripped 1 base from V and 3 bases from J, with 2 bases between. CDR3 coding DNA: TGTGCCAGCAGCTTGATCAATCAGCCCCAGCATTTT. It translates to CASSLINQPQHF.